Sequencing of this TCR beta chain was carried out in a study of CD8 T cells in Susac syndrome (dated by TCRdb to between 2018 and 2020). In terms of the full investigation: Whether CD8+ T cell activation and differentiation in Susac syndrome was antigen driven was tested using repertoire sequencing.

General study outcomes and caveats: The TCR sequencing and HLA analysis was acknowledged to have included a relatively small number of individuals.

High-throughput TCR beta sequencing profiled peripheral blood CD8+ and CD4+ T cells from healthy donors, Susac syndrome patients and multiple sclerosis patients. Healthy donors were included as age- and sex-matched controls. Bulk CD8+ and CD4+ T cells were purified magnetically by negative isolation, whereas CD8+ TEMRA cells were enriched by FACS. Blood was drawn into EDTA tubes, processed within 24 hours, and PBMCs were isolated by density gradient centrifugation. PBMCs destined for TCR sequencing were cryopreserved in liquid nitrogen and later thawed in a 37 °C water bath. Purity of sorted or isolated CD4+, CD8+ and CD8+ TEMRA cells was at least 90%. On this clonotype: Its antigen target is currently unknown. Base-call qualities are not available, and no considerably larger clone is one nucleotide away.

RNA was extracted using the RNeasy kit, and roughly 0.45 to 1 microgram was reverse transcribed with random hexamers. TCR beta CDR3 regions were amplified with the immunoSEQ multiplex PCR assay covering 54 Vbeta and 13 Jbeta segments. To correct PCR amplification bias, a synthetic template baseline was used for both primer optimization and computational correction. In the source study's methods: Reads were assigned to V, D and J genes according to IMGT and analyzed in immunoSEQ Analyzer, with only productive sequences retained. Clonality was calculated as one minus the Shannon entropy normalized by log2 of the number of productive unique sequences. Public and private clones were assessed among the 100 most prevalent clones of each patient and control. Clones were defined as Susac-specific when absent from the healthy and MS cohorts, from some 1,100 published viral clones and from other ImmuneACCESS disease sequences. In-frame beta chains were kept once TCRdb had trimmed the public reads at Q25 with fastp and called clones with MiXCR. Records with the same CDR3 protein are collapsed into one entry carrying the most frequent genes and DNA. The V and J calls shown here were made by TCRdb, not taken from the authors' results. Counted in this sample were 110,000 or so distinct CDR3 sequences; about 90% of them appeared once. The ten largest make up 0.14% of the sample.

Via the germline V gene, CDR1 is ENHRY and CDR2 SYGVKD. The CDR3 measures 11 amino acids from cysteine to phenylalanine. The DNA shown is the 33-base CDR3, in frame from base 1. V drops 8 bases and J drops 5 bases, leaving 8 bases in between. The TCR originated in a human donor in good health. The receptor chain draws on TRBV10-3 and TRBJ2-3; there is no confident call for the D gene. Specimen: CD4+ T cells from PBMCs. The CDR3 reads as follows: CAISDGDTQYF. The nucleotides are TGTGCCATCTCAGACGGAGATACGCAGTATTTT.